A selection of T cell receptor beta chains follows, all from one sample in a study of control samples from healthy donors and cancer patients. TCRdb's table, derived via immunoSEQ multiplex PCR, lists solely in-frame clones and lacks some. Among about 92,000 clones, around 82% were seen once, and the ten largest hold 8.5% to 10%. The sequenced material came from blood. These receptors all stem from a woman in her sixties or seventies in good health. Each CDR3 is given with its conserved first and last residue. The order of the fields is J gene, V gene, CDR3 protein.

J: TRBJ2-6; V: TRBV25-1; CDR3: CASSDSGRGSGANVLTF
J: TRBJ2-2; V: TRBV2; CDR3: CASSDPGDTGELFF
J: TRBJ2-3; V: TRBV5-6; CDR3: CASSLRTDTQYF
J: TRBJ1-4; V: TRBV5-6; CDR3: CASSFRGGEEKLFF
J: TRBJ2-7; V: TRBV7-2; CDR3: CASSVLYEQYF
J: TRBJ1-2; V: TRBV14; CDR3: CASSQEDRGYGYTF
J: TRBJ1-2; V: TRBV6-6; CDR3: CASSPPGPYTF
J: TRBJ1-2; V: TRBV6-5; CDR3: CASSYSGKGGYGYTF
J: TRBJ1-2; V: TRBV5-8; CDR3: CASSLGRTGANYGYTF
J: TRBJ1-1; V: TRBV6-2/TRBV6-3; CDR3: CASSYLRVDTEAFF
J: TRBJ1-1; V: TRBV7-9; CDR3: CASSSYRDVLGTEAFF
J: TRBJ2-1; V: TRBV7-8; CDR3: CASSLERIPTGWSYNEQFF
J: TRBJ1-4; V: TRBV14; CDR3: CASSQDGGGPGEKLFF
J: TRBJ1-6; V: TRBV6-5; CDR3: CASSGTWDSPLHF
J: TRBJ2-2; V: TRBV10-1; CDR3: CASKAANTGELFF
J: TRBJ2-2; V: TRBV19; CDR3: CATREGAGVLGELFF
J: TRBJ1-3; V: TRBV6-5; CDR3: CASGRVSGNTIYF
J: TRBJ2-3; V: TRBV7-8; CDR3: CASTSGGVSYTQYF
J: TRBJ2-2; V: TRBV27; CDR3: CASTDGPTGELFF
J: TRBJ1-4; V: TRBV6-5; CDR3: CASSYPRDLGEKLFF
J: TRBJ2-3; V: TRBV10-3; CDR3: CAISNAGGHADTQYF
J: TRBJ2-2; V: TRBV18; CDR3: CASSHRDFNTGELFF
J: TRBJ1-3; V: TRBV9; CDR3: CASSVAQSPINTIYF
J: TRBJ1-2; V: TRBV19; CDR3: CASSIIRAGGRLGYTF
J: TRBJ1-5; V: TRBV4-1; CDR3: CASSHVGNQPQHF
J: TRBJ1-4; V: TRBV6-5; CDR3: CASSPTGNEKLFF
J: TRBJ2-1; V: TRBV7-2; CDR3: CASSYLGGGSYNEQFF
J: TRBJ2-2; V: TRBV29-1; CDR3: CSVEDRGRTTNTGELFF
J: TRBJ2-7; V: TRBV9; CDR3: CASSVSSGSGYEQYF
J: TRBJ2-7; V: TRBV4-2; CDR3: CASSPFTSYEQYF
J: TRBJ1-5; V: TRBV19; CDR3: CASSLQEGQPQHF
J: TRBJ2-2; V: TRBV13; CDR3: CASSPRRRSGELFF
J: TRBJ1-1; V: TRBV30; CDR3: CAWLGKGASRRNTEAFF
J: TRBJ2-1; V: TRBV27; CDR3: CASNPDNEQFF
J: TRBJ1-2; V: TRBV10-3; CDR3: CAISESYSAGGYTF
J: TRBJ1-5; V: TRBV6-5; CDR3: CASSSTGNSNQPQHF